The 27 T cell receptor beta chains reported below all come from one sample, sequenced in a study of somatic mutations in cytotoxic T cells in rheumatoid arthritis. TCRdb's table, derived via immunoSEQ multiplex PCR, lists solely in-frame clones and lacks some. Among about a thousand clones listed, approximately 84% were seen once. Specimen: CD8+ T cells sorted from blood. Receptors originate from a woman in her fifties or sixties with rheumatoid arthritis.

The V gene is TRBV5-1, the J gene TRBJ2-3; D gene uncertain. Germline assignment: CDR1 SGHRS and CDR2 YFSETQ. The CDR3 totals 12 residues. Trimming removed 3 bases from V and 4 bases from J, with 6 bases in between. CDR3 coding DNA: TGCGCCAGCAGCTACATTTCAGATACGCAGTATTTT. Amino acids: CASSYISDTQYF.

The rearrangement uses TRBV4-2 and TRBJ2-7; TRBD2 matches at 7 bases. V trimming: 0 bases; J trimming: 3 bases; junction bases outside the gene matches: 8. The CDR3 spans 16 residues. Germline-derived CDR1 and CDR2 are LGHNA and YNFKEQ. CDR3 sequence (DNA): TGTGCCAGCAGCCAAGATTCCGGGGGAGGGTACTACGAGCAGTACTTC. The encoded protein is CASSQDSGGGYYEQYF.

The rearrangement joins TRBV19 to TRBJ1-2, with TRBD1 identical over 7 bases. Germline trimming cut 5 bases from V and 0 bases from J; bases unmatched to any gene: 6. This CDR3 is 15 amino acids long. Germline V lookup: CDR1 LNHDA, CDR2 SQIVND (reference sequence). For the CDR3, the DNA is TGTGCCAGTAGTGCACCGGGACAGCCTAACTATGGCTACACCTTC. It translates to CASSAPGQPNYGYTF.

The CDR3 reads CASSLAGQINYEQYF. CDR3 nucleotide sequence: TGTGCCAGCAGCTTAGCGGGACAGATAAACTACGAGCAGTACTTC. The chain couples TRBV7-2 to TRBJ2-7; TRBD1 matches at 7 bases. Germline CDR1 and CDR2: SGHTA and FQGNSA. J lost 3 bases, V lost 0 bases, and 5 bases had no gene match. The CDR3 loop spans 15 amino acids.

The chain's CDR3 is CASSSQGSGQPQHF. The CDR3 nucleotides read TGTGCCAGCAGCTCCCAGGGGAGCGGTCAGCCCCAGCATTTT. The V call is TRBV7-9, the J call TRBJ1-5; perhaps TRBD1 as D (6 bases). The CDR3 loop spans 14 amino acids. From germline, CDR1 is SEHNR and CDR2 FQNEAQ (reference sequence). The V gene lost 4 bases and the J gene lost 6 bases, with 13 bases spanning the gap.

The CDR3 here is CASSQDTGQQETQYF. In DNA, the CDR3 is TGCGCCAGCAGCCAAGACACGGGACAGCAAGAGACCCAGTACTTC. The chain joins TRBV4-1 to TRBJ2-5; the match to TRBD1 covers 7 bases. Germline V gene sequence: CDR1 MGHRA, CDR2 YSYEKL. V lost 0 bases to trimming and J lost 2 bases; unmatched junction nucleotides: 3. This CDR3 comprises 15 residues.

This chain links TRBV5-1 with TRBJ2-7, with 7 nucleotides matching TRBD2. CDR3 length equals 17 residues. From germline, CDR1 is SGHRS and CDR2 YFSETQ. V lost 2 bases, J lost 6 bases, and 17 bases stayed unmatched. For the CDR3, the DNA is TGCGCCAGCAGCTTCGAAGGATACCGGGACGGACTAGGCGAGCAGTACTTC. It specifies CASSFEGYRDGLGEQYF.

The rearrangement joins TRBV2 to TRBJ2-7; D not certain. Germline V CDR1 and CDR2: SNHLY, FYNNEI. The CDR3 contains 13 residues. The ends were cut back, 7 bases at V and 3 bases at J, with 13 bases in the middle. CDR3 region: CASTVPGDYEQYF. In DNA, the CDR3 is TGTGCCAGCACCGTGCCCGGAGACTACGAGCAGTACTTC.

This chain uses TRBV4-2 with TRBJ1-1; D not certain. The CDR3 extends over 15 amino acids. Germline CDR1 is LGHNA and CDR2 is YNFKEQ. Trimming took 5 bases from V and 6 from J, leaving 19 bases between them. CDR3 in DNA: TGTGCCAGCAGCTCGCGAGCGATCGCGCGCTCTGAAGCTTTCTTT. Amino acids: CASSSRAIARSEAFF.

The chain recombines TRBV10-3 with TRBJ2-7; TRBD2 is a possible D gene (6 bases). Germline CDR1 is ENHRY and CDR2 is SYGVKD. The V and J ends lost 4 bases and 1 base respectively, with 11 bases between them. CDR3 size: 14 residues. The CDR3 region has the DNA TGTGCCATCAGTGCGTTGGGGGGTTCCTACGAGCAGTACTTC. It specifies CAISALGGSYEQYF.

The rearrangement links TRBV7-9 to TRBJ2-1; a possible D gene is TRBD2 (6 bases). Trimming took 7 bases from V and 8 from J, leaving 15 bases between them. There are 13 residues in the CDR3. CDR1 is SEHNR and CDR2 is FQNEAQ in the germline V gene (reference sequence). The CDR3 reads CASTSAGSYEQFF. Written as DNA, the CDR3 is TGTGCCAGCACCTCGGCGGGGAGTTATGAGCAGTTCTTC.

This rearrangement joins TRBV6-5 to TRBJ1-4; TRBD1 matches at 7 bases. Germline assignment: CDR1 MNHEY and CDR2 SVGAGI. The CDR3 has 15 residues. V lost 6 bases, J lost 5 bases, and 9 bases stayed unmatched. The CDR3 sequence is CASRTRDRRNEKLFF. The CDR3 DNA follows: TGTGCCAGCAGGACCCGGGACAGACGGAATGAAAAACTGTTTTTT.

CDR3 residues: CASSLFRGGLESYEQYF. CDR3 nucleotides: TGTGCCAGCAGCTTATTTAGGGGGGGGTTGGAATCCTACGAGCAGTACTTC. The V call is TRBV7-2, the J call TRBJ2-7; D might be TRBD2 (7 bases). This CDR3 is built from 17 residues. Germline assignment: CDR1 SGHTA and CDR2 FQGNSA. Trimming pared 2 bases from V and 1 base from J, leaving 18 bases between. The complete variable domain, with remaining parts taken from reference TRBV7-2 and TRBJ2-7, reads GAGVSQSPSNKVTEKGKDVELRCDPISGHTALYWYRQSLGQGLEFLIYFQGNSAPDKSGLPSDRFSAERTGGSVSTLTIQRTQQEDSAVYLCASSLFRGGLESYEQYFGPGTRLTVT.

The chain is built from TRBV6-6 and TRBJ2-7, with 11 bases fitting TRBD1. CDR1 MNHNY and CDR2 SVGAGI come from the germline V gene (reference sequence). V lost 0 bases and J lost 7; bases outside the gene matches: 5. CDR3 size: 15 residues. The CDR3 bases are TGTGCCAGCAGTTACTCCGGACAGGGGGCCAGGGAGCAGTACTTC. As protein: CASSYSGQGAREQYF.

The chain combines TRBV27 with TRBJ2-1; 10 nucleotides align to TRBD2. Germline CDR1 reads MNHEY; CDR2 reads SMNVEV (reference sequence). This CDR3 is built from 16 residues. Trimming took 6 bases from V and 4 from J; bases not matched to a gene: 9. This CDR3 is CASSPSGGAGYNEQFF. DNA of the CDR3: TGTGCCAGCAGCCCAAGCGGGGGGGCTGGTTACAATGAGCAGTTCTTC.

This chain connects TRBV5-5 to TRBJ1-3, with TRBD1 identical over 9 bases. Germline V gives CDR1 SGHKS, CDR2 YYEKEE (reference sequence). Trimming at V came to 5 bases and at J to 2 bases, leaving 5 bases not matched to a gene. The CDR3 runs 15 residues. CDR3 sequence reads: CASSRDRAAGNTIYF. The CDR3 DNA reads as TGTGCCAGCAGTCGGGACAGGGCAGCTGGAAACACCATATATTTT.

In this sample, this clone turned up a few times. One end of the junction is discordant with germline, which a read error may explain. The rearrangement uses TRBV6-5 and TRBJ1-3; tentatively, D is TRBD1 (6 bases). This CDR3 spans 15 amino acids. Germline V gives CDR1 MNHEY, CDR2 SVGAGI. The CDR3 bases are TGTGCCAGCAGTCACTCCCCGGACAGTGGAAACACCATATATTTT. Its translation: CASSHSPDSGNTIYF.

V usage is TRBV15 and J usage is TRBJ1-4; D uncertain. In germline, CDR1 is LNHNV, CDR2 YYDKDF (reference sequence). V shed 7 bases and J shed 5 bases, with 14 bases lying between them. This CDR3 region has 14 residues. The DNA for the CDR3 is TGTGCCACCATGATGATCCGGGAAAATGAAAAACTGTTTTTT. Translating gives CATMMIRENEKLFF.

The chain uses TRBV6-7 and TRBJ1-2; 9 bases are a match to TRBD1. TRBV6-7 is assigned to the ORF class and has an uncertain function. The ends lost 4 bases at V and 8 bases at J; junction bases unmatched: 5. The CDR3 is 13 residues long. CDR3 bases: TGTGCCAGCAGTTCGACAGGGGGTTCGGGCTACACCTTC. This encodes CASSSTGGSGYTF.

The chain employs TRBV4-1 and TRBJ1-5; 8 bases match TRBD1. From germline, CDR1 is MGHRA and CDR2 YSYEKL. Trimming removed 6 bases from V and 1 base from J; junction bases left unmatched: 5. The length of the CDR3 is 15 residues. This chain's CDR3 is CASRDRGTSNQPQHF. The CDR3 DNA reads as TGCGCCAGCAGAGACAGGGGTACGAGCAATCAGCCCCAGCATTTT.

V usage is TRBV7-9 and J usage is TRBJ2-1; 9 nucleotides line up with TRBD1. The CDR3 loop spans 15 amino acids. The junction had 7 bases not matched to a gene; V was cut back by 4 bases and J by 6 bases. The germline gives CDR1 SEHNR, CDR2 FQNEAQ (reference sequence). The CDR3 region is CASSSGQGFINEQFF. As DNA, the CDR3 is TGTGCCAGCAGCTCGGGACAGGGCTTTATCAATGAGCAGTTCTTC.

This chain uses TRBV4-2 with TRBJ2-2; 11 bases agree with TRBD2. CDR3 length equals 24 residues. Losses at the gene ends were 1 base for V and 0 bases for J; bases not matched to a gene: 22. In germline, CDR1 is LGHNA, CDR2 YNFKEQ. CDR3 amino acids: CASSQGDGAISGGAHRANTGELFF. CDR3 DNA sequence: TGTGCCAGCAGCCAAGGAGACGGGGCGATTAGCGGGGGGGCCCATAGGGCGAACACCGGGGAGCTGTTTTTT.

The sample holds a few counts of this clone. The chain uses TRBV4-3 and TRBJ2-6, with 13 bases identical to TRBD2. This CDR3 is built from 17 residues. The germline V gene encodes CDR1 LGHNA and CDR2 YSLEER. V lost 1 base and J lost 3; bases outside the gene matches: 0. The chain's CDR3 is CASSQGTSGGGANVLTF. The DNA for the CDR3 is TGCGCCAGCAGCCAAGGGACTAGCGGGGGTGGGGCCAACGTCCTGACTTTC.

The chain joins TRBV7-6 to TRBJ2-3; D may be TRBD2 (5 bases). The germline CDR1 and CDR2 sequences are SGHVS and FNYEAQ. V was cut by 5 bases and J by 2 bases, with 17 bases left in between. There are 16 residues in the CDR3. The CDR3 coding sequence is TGTGCCAGCAGCGCCCGTATGGTCGGGAACACAGATACGCAGTATTTT. Translated: CASSARMVGNTDTQYF.

J is TRBJ2-5 and V is TRBV6-4, with D uncertain. The J call may be in error: the DNA end matches TRBJ2-7 better. CDR1 is MRHNA, CDR2 SNTAGT, per germline. This CDR3 has 14 amino acids. CDR3 in amino acids: CASSDPPPNYEQYF. The CDR3 bases are TGTGCCAGCAGTGACCCCCCTCCCAACTACGAGCAGTACTTC.

V gene TRBV4-1 combines with J gene TRBJ2-7, with a tentative D call TRBD2 (5 bases). CDR1 MGHRA and CDR2 YSYEKL come from the germline V gene. The CDR3 length is 16 residues. Trimming removed 3 bases from V and 7 bases from J, with 22 bases in between. The CDR3 here is CASSQSNTGLVWEQYF. The CDR3 DNA is TGCGCCAGCAGCCAGAGTAATACTGGACTCGTCTGGGAGCAGTACTTC.

As DNA, the CDR3 is TGTGCCAGCAGCGCTGGACAGGGGGGTAACTATGGCTACACCTTC. It translates to CASSAGQGGNYGYTF. The V call is TRBV6-1, the J call TRBJ1-2, with 10 positions matching TRBD1. This CDR3 has 15 amino acids. V trimming: 6 bases; J trimming: 1 base; junction bases outside the gene matches: 5. The germline V gene has CDR1 MNHNS and CDR2 SASEGT.